Listed below are T cell receptor beta chains from one sample, sequenced in a study of PD-L1 blockade in urothelial cancer. Sequencing was performed with immunoSEQ multiplex PCR; in TCRdb, only in-frame clones are kept and a portion is missing. The sample includes about 45,000 clones, around 88% of them seen just once. The source was PBMCs, collected around atezolizumab (anti-PD-L1) treatment. The receptor source for this set is a man older than 75 with urothelial cancer. Each CDR3 is given with its conserved first and last residue. D genes are given only for firm matches. A row's size may be missing; if present it is once, few, many or a size class.

NA	TRBV7-2	TRBJ1-1	NA	TGTGCCAGCAGCTTACTCGGGTTGGGGAACACTGAAGCTTTCTTT	CASSLLGLGNTEAFF
TRBD2	TRBV4-2	TRBJ2-7	NA	TGTGCCAGCACCGGACCTACTAGCGCCCCGGGGGAGCAGTACTTC	CASTGPTSAPGEQYF
NA	TRBV18	TRBJ2-2	NA	TGTGCCAGCTCACCGGAGGTCGGGGAGCTGTTTTTT	CASSPEVGELFF
NA	TRBV9	TRBJ2-7	NA	TGTGCCAGCAGCTTACGGGGGGCCGGGGCGGCCGAGCAGTACTTC	CASSLRGAGAAEQYF
TRBD2	TRBV2	TRBJ2-7	NA	TGTGCCAGCAGTGAATCGGCGGTGCGGTCGGGCGGGAGGGCCGGGTACGAGCAGTACTTC	CASSESAVRSGGRAGYEQYF
TRBD2	TRBV9	TRBJ2-1	once	TGTGCCAGCAGCGTTGGGACTAGCGTCTCCTACAATGAGCAGTTCTTC	CASSVGTSVSYNEQFF
NA	TRBV28	TRBJ1-3	NA	TGTGCCAGCAGTTTAAGACAGCGAGCCGGAAACACCATATATTTT	CASSLRQRAGNTIYF
NA	TRBV7-2	TRBJ2-2	NA	TGTGCCAGCAGCCCAGGGTCCGGGGAGCTGTTTTTT	CASSPGSGELFF
NA	TRBV6-6	TRBJ2-7	NA	TGTGCCAGCAGTTACTCAGGGGTGAGCTACGAGCAGTACTTC	CASSYSGVSYEQYF
TRBD1	TRBV28	TRBJ2-1	once	TGTGCCAGCAGTTTACAAGGACAGGGGGCGCGGAGTGAGCAGTTCTTC	CASSLQGQGARSEQFF
TRBD1	TRBV10-1	TRBJ2-2	NA	TGCGCCAGCAGGAAGGACAGGAGCACCGGGGAGCTGTTTTTT	CASRKDRSTGELFF
NA	TRBV7-9	TRBJ2-1	NA	TGTGCCAGCAGCTTATGGGCGACCTCCCTATACAATGAGCAGTTCTTC	CASSLWATSLYNEQFF
NA	TRBV6-5	TRBJ2-1	NA	TGTGCCAGCACCAGGGATGAGCAGTTCTTC	CASTRDEQFF
NA	TRBV19	TRBJ2-7	NA	TGTGCCAGTAATGGGGGCACCTACGAGCAGTACTTC	CASNGGTYEQYF
NA	TRBV6-1	TRBJ1-5	NA	TGTGCCAGCAGTGATAATTCGGATCAGCCCCAGCATTTT	CASSDNSDQPQHF